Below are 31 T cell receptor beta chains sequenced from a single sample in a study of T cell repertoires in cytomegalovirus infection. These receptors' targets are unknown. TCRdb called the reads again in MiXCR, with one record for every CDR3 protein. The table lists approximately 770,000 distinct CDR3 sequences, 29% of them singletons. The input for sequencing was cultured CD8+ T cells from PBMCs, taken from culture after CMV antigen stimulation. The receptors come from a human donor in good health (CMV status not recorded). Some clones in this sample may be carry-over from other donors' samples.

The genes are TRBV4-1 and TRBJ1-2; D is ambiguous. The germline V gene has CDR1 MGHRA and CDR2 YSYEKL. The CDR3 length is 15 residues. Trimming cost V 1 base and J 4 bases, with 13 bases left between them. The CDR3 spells CASSQVGSGIYGYTF. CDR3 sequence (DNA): TGCGCCAGCAGCCAAGTTGGCTCGGGGATCTATGGCTACACCTTC.

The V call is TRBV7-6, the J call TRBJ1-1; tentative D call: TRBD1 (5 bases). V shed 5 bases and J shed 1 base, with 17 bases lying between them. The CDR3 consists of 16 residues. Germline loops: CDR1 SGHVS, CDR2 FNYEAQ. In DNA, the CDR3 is TGTGCCAGCAGCCTTAATACCGGGACTTCGAACACTGAAGCTTTCTTT. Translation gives CASSLNTGTSNTEAFF.

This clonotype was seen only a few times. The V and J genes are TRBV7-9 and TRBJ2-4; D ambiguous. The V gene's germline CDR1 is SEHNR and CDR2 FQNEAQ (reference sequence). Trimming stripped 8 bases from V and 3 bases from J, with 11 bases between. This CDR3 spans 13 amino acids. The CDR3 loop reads CASERGLKNIQYF. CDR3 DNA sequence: TGTGCCAGCGAGAGAGGCCTCAAAAACATTCAGTACTTC. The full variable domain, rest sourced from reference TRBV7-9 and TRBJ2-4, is DTGVSQNPRHKITKRGQNVTFRCDPISEHNRLYWYRQTLGQGPEFLTYFQNEAQLEKSRLLSDRFSAERPKGSFSTLEIQRTEQGDSAMYLCASERGLKNIQYFGAGTRLSVL.

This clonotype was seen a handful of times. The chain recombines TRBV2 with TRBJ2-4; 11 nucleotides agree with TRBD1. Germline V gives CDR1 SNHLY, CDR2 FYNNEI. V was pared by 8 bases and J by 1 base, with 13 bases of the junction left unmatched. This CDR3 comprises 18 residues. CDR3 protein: CASRDRGEVWSAKNIQYF. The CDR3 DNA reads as TGTGCCAGCCGGGACAGGGGGGAGGTCTGGTCGGCCAAAAACATTCAGTACTTC.

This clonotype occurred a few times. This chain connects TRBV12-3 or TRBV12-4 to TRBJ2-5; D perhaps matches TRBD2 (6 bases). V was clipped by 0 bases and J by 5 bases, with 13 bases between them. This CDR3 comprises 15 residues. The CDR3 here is CASSLAGLPGETQYF. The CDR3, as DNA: TGTGCCAGCAGTTTAGCGGGACTGCCTGGGGAGACCCAGTACTTC.

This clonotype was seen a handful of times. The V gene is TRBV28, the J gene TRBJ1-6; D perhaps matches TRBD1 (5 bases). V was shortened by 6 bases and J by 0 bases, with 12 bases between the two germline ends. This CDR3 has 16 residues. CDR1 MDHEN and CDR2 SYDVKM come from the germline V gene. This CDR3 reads CASSFAGSSYNSPLHF. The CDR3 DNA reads TGTGCCAGCAGCTTCGCAGGGAGCTCCTATAATTCACCCCTCCACTTT.

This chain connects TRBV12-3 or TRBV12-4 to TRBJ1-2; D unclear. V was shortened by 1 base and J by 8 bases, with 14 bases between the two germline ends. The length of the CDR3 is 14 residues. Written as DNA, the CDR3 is TGTGCCAGCAGTTTAGGGCCGGGGAACAGCGGCTACACCTTC. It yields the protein CASSLGPGNSGYTF.

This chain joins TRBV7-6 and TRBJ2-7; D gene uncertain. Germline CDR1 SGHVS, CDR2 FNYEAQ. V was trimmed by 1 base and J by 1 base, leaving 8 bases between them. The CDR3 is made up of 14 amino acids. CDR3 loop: CASSLGDESYEQYF. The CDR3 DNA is TGTGCCAGCAGCTTAGGGGATGAGTCCTACGAGCAGTACTTC.

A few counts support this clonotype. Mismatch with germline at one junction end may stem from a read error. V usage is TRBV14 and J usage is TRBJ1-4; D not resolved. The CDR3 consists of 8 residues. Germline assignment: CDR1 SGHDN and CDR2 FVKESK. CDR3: CAQQPEVF. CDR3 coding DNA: TGTGCCCAGCAACCCGAGGTTTTT.

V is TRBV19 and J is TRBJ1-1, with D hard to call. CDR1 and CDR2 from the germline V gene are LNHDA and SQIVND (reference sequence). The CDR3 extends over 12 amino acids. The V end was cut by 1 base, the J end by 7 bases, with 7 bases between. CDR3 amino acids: CASSIGAFEAFF. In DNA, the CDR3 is TGTGCCAGTAGTATAGGGGCTTTTGAAGCTTTCTTT.

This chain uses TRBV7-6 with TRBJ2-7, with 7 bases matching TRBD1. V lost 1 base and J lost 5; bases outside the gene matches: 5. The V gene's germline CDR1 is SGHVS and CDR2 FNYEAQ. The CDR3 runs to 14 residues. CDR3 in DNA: TGTGCCAGCAGCTTAGTCCAGGGGGTAGACGAGCAGTACTTC. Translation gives CASSLVQGVDEQYF.

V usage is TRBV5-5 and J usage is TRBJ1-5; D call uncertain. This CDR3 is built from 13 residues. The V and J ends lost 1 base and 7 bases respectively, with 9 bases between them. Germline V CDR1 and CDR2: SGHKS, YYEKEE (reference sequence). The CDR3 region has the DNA TGTGCCAGCAGCTTGTCAGATAGGCAGCCCCAGCATTTT. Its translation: CASSLSDRQPQHF.

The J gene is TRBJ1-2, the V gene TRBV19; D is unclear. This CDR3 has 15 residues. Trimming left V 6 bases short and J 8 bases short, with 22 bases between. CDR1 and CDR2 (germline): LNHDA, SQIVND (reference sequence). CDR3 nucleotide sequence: TGTGCCAGTAGCCCCGGGATCTCCCTGACGGAGGGCTACACCTTC. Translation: CASSPGISLTEGYTF.

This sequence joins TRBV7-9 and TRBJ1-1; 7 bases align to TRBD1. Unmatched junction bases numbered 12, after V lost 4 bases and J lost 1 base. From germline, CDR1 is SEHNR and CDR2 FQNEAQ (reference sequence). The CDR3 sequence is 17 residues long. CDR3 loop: CASSSTLGDSQNTEAFF. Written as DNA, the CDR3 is TGTGCCAGCAGCTCAACACTCGGGGACAGTCAGAACACTGAAGCTTTCTTT. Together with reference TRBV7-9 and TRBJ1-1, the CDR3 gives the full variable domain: DTGVSQNPRHKITKRGQNVTFRCDPISEHNRLYWYRQTLGQGPEFLTYFQNEAQLEKSRLLSDRFSAERPKGSFSTLEIQRTEQGDSAMYLCASSSTLGDSQNTEAFFGQGTRLTVV.

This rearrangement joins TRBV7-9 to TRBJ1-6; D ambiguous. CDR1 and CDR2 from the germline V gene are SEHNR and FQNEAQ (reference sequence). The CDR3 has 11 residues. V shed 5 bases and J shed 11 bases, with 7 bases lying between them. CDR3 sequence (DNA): TGTGCCAGCAGCCCAAAACCACCCCTCCACTTT. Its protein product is CASSPKPPLHF.

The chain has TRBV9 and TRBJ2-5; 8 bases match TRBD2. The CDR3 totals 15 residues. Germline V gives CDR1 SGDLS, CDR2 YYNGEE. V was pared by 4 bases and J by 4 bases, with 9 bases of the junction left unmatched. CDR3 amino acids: CASSSLGREVETQYF. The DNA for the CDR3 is TGTGCCAGCAGCTCTCTCGGGAGGGAGGTAGAGACCCAGTACTTC.

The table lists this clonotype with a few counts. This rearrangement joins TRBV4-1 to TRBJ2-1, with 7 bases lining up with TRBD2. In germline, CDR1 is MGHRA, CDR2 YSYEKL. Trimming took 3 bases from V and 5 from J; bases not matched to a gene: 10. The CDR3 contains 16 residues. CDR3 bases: TGCGCCAGCAGCCATCCGGCGGCTAGCGGTGACAATGAGCAGTTCTTC. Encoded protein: CASSHPAASGDNEQFF.

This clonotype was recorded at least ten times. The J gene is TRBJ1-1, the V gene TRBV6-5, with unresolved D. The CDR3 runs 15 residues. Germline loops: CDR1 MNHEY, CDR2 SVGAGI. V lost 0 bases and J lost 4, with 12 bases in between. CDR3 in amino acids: CASSYSIPPSTEAFF. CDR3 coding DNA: TGTGCCAGCAGTTACTCGATCCCCCCCAGCACTGAAGCTTTCTTT.

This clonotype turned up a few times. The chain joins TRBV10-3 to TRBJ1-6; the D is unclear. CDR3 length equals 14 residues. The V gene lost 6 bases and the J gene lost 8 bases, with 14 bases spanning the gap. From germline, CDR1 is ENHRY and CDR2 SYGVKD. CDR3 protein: CAISLQGVDSPLHF. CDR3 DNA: TGTGCCATCAGCTTACAAGGAGTGGATTCACCCCTCCACTTT.

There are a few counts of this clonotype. This chain's CDR3 is CASSLDGQLGETQYF. CDR3 in DNA: TGTGCCAGCAGCTTAGACGGGCAGCTGGGGGAGACCCAGTACTTC. J is TRBJ2-5 and V is TRBV11-2; the D is unclear. The CDR3 has 15 amino acids. CDR1 SGHAT and CDR2 FQNNGV come from the germline V gene. V lost 0 bases and J 5 bases, leaving 13 bases between the germline ends.

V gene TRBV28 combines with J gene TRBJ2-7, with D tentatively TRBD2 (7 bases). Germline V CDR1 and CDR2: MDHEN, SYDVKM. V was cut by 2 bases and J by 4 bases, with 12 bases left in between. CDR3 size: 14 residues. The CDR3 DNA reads TGTGCCAGCAGTTTAGGGAGGGGGGGTTACGAGCAGTACGTC. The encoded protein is CASSLGRGGYEQYV.

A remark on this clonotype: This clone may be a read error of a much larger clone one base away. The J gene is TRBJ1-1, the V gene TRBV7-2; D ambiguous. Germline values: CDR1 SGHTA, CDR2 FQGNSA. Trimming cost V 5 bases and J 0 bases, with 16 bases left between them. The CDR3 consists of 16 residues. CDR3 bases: TGTGCCAGCAGCCCGTTGTCAGACGTATTGAACACTGAAGCTTTCTTT. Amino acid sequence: CASSPLSDVLNTEAFF.

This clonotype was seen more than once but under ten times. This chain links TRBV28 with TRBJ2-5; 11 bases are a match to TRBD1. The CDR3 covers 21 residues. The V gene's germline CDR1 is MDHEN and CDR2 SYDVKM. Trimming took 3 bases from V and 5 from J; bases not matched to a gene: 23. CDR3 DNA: TGTGCCAGCAGTTTGCCCACTCGACCCGGACAGGGGGCAACCACCAGGGAGACCCAGTACTTC. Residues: CASSLPTRPGQGATTRETQYF.

CDR3 amino acids: CASTWTGETQYF. DNA for the CDR3: TGTGCCAGCACCTGGACCGGGGAGACCCAGTACTTC. This rearrangement joins TRBV7-2 to TRBJ2-5; no definite D call. Germline CDR1 SGHTA, CDR2 FQGNSA. The CDR3 totals 12 residues. Deletions cut 7 bases from V and 5 bases from J, with 11 bases between.

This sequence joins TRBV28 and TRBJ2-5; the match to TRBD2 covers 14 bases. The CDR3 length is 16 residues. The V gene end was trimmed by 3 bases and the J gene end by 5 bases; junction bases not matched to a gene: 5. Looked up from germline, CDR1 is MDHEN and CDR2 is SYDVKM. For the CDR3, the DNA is TGTGCCAGCAGTTTTGGACTAGCGGGGGGATGGGAGACCCAGTACTTC. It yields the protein CASSFGLAGGWETQYF.

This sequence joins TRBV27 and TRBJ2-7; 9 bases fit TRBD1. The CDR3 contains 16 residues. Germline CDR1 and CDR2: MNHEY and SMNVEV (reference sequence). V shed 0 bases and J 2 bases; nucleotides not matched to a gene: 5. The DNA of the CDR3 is TGTGCCAGCAGTTTATCTGGGGACAGGGAAACCTACGAGCAGTACTTC. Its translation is CASSLSGDRETYEQYF.

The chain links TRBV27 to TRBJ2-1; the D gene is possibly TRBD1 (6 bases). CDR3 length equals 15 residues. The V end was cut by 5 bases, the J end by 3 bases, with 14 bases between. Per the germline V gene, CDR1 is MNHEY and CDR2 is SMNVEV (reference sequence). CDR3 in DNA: TGTGCCAGCAGTCTTACCGGGACACTCTACAATGAGCAGTTCTTC. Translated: CASSLTGTLYNEQFF.

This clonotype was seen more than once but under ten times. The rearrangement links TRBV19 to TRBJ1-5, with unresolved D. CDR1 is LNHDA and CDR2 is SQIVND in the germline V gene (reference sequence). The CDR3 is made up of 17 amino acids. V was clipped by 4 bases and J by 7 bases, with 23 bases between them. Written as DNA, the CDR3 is TGTGCCAGTAGTAGGCCGGAGGGATGGGCTGCTGGGCAGCCCCAGCATTTT. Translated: CASSRPEGWAAGQPQHF. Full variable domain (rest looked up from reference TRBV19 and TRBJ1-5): DGGITQSPKYLFRKEGQNVTLSCEQNLNHDAMYWYRQDPGQGLRLIYYSQIVNDFQKGDIAEGYSVSREKKESFPLTVTSAQKNPTAFYLCASSRPEGWAAGQPQHFGDGTRLSIL.

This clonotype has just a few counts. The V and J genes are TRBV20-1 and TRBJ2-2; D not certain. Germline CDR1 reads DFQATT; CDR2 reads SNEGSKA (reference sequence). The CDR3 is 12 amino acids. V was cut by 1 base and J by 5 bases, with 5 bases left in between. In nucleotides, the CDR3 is TGCAGTGCTAGAGTGATAACCGGGGAGCTGTTTTTT. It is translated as CSARVITGELFF.

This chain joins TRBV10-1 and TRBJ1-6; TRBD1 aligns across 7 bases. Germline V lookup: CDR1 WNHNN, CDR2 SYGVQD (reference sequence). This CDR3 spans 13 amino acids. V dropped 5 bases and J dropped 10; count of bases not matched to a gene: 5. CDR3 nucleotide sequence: TGCGCCAGCAGTCCGGACAGGCGGTCACCCCTCCACTTT. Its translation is CASSPDRRSPLHF.

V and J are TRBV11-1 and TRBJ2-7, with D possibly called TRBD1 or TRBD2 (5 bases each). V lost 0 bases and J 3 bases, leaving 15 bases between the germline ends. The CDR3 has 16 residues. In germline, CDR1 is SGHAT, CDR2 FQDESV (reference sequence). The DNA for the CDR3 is TGTGCCAGCAGCTTAGCTTCCGGGACGTTGGACTACGAGCAGTACGTC. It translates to CASSLASGTLDYEQYV.